This TCR beta chain was identified during a study of cytomegalovirus exposure and HLA in healthy donors (dated by TCRdb to about 2017). Some background on the complete study: An earlier analysis of approximately 640 of the donors reported about 290 Gb of sequence data and more than 90 million unique TCR beta sequences from 150 million to 200 million T cells. About 300 gigabases of sequencing data and around 85 million unique TCR sequences made up an early release that covered fewer than 650 HLA-typed donors. Of the 300 to 500 genotyped donors, more than 75% were placed in the genetic ancestry cluster associated with self-reported Caucasian donors. The aim of the study was to test whether cataloging public T cell receptors could identify signatures of past pathogen exposure. The T cell repertoires of under 750 subjects were profiled by immunosequencing and related to cytomegalovirus serostatus. Along with the roughly 670-subject first cohort, a separate validation cohort of roughly 110 different subjects was used. High-throughput TCR immunosequencing, statistical association of individual TCRs with disease status, and machine learning were combined to predict cytomegalovirus infection status. In a later analysis, previously published TCR beta repertoires from about 640 donors were re-analyzed and high-resolution HLA genotyping was added so that TCR occurrence patterns could be studied. The later analysis used no new phenotypic data to find candidate immune exposures, relying instead on TCR beta sequences and their occurrence across donors. An earlier analysis of around 540 of the donors applied high-throughput TCR beta sequencing to assess whether each TCR beta V gene segment acted as functional or pseudogenic. Donor age, sex, ethnicity and CMV serostatus were compiled together with the repertoire data. In a later genetic analysis, genome-wide SNP genotypes for about three fifths of the roughly 670 donors were used, and that subset was treated as a discovery cohort. All discovery cohort repertoires had been generated on a single sequencing platform. Both class I and class II loci were covered by HLA typing, at four-digit resolution. The number of donors typed differed by locus, with 629-630 for A, B, C, DRB1 and DQB1, more than 500 for DQA1, about 610 for DPA1, and some 440 for DPB1. Because of strong linkage in the cohort, five DR-DQ haplotypes were treated as single units for association and clustering. Among 398 genotyped donors of the cohort, an average of roughly 230,000 unique TCR beta nucleotide sequences was sequenced per donor, of which about 18% were non-productive.

Comments on this clone: Its antigen is currently not known. Qualities for individual bases were not recorded, and no much larger clone is one base off. The same CDR3 also results from other DNA sequences found in this sample.

Library preparation employed the immunoSEQ multiplex PCR assay. A mixture of 60 forward primers for TCR Vbeta segments and 13 reverse primers for TCR Jbeta segments was used in the multiplex PCR. The CDR3 region of rearranged TCR beta genes was amplified from genomic DNA by a multiplex PCR assay. On the Illumina HiSeq System, the amplified TCR beta libraries were sequenced as 87-base-pair reads. Per the authors' processing: A later analysis counted 65 million to 90 million unique TCR beta chains across the 500 to 850 repertoires, and roughly 9.9 million of these chains were shared by at least two donors. To remove PCR and sequencing errors, raw reads were error-corrected and collapsed into unique sequences using a nearest-neighbor algorithm that merged closely related sequences. V, D and J gene segments were assigned by aligning CDR3 sequences to IMGT reference sequences. For a sequence to be retained, at least a six-nucleotide match to both a V gene segment and a J gene segment was required. Rearrangements were classified as productive when the CDR3 lacked stop codons and remained in frame with V and J, and all other rearrangements were classified as non-productive. Following IMGT convention, CDR3 was defined as the stretch from the second conserved V-encoded cysteine to the conserved J-encoded phenylalanine. In an earlier analysis of approximately 590 of the donors, sequences lacking an unambiguous match to a single V gene segment were excluded. In an earlier analysis of roughly 500 of the donors, V segments were called functional above 56.7% productive rearrangements and were called segregating when the between-donor standard deviation exceeded 5%. To diagnose cytomegalovirus status from the catalog of TCR beta chain sequences, a statistical classification framework was built. A later analysis assigned V and J genes by comparing TCR nucleotide sequences with IMGT/GENE-DB human TR gene sequences. Using the TCRdist pipeline, a later analysis assigned CDR3 sequences along with most-parsimonious VDJ recombination scenarios. In a later analysis, every TCR beta chain was defined by the combination of its CDR3 amino acid sequence and its V-gene family, and reads without a unique V-gene family were dropped. In a later analysis, some 600 highly shared, low-generation-probability nucleotide sequences were removed to address suspected cross-contamination and a sequencing artifact. In a later analysis, a clonal expansion index was calculated for each public chain from normalized within-repertoire ranks of inferred template counts. In a later analysis, generation probabilities were computed with a VDJ recombination model fitted to out-of-frame rearrangements, and the resulting probabilities were checked against IGoR. A later analysis scored TCR-TCR, TCR-HLA and TCR-CMV co-occurrence with hypergeometric tests, applying a repertoire-size bias correction to TCR pairs. In a later analysis, false discovery rates were estimated by permuting HLA or CMV assignments 20 times. In a later analysis, co-occurring TCRs were grouped using DBSCAN, with TCRdist sequence similarity added in when clustering inside HLA-allele-positive subsets. Co-occurrence clustering excluded repertoires with fewer than 30,000 or more than 120,000 public chains, plus five with anomalous nucleotide sharing. This immuneACCESS table, as held by TCRdb, lists in-frame sequences with V and J called but not all clones. Of the missing ones, under half trace to an unresolved V gene in checked studies; the others have no known cause. That table furnishes V, J and clone size, whereas the DNA furnished D and trimming. The sample has 70,000 to 95,000 clones on record, around four fifths of them singletons. The ten largest clones add up to 5.6% of the sample.

Results and caveats for the whole study, not just this receptor: An earlier analysis of several hundred of the donors showed that most TCR beta V segments appeared in productive rearrangements either about 87% or about 30% of the time, which broadly matched IMGT annotations. In the study, some 180 TCR beta chains were listed as associated with cytomegalovirus. The only immune exposure information available for the cohort was CMV serostatus. Because some donors lacked HLA typing at each locus, the association tests relied only on the typed subset. Assigning TCR associations to individual alleles was difficult when HLA alleles, especially DR and DQ, strongly co-occurred. According to the authors, the approach could potentially be generalized to other disease states and immunological phenotypes. Some IMGT-functional V segments, including TRBV6-2 and TRBV6-3, could not be told apart with the 87-base-pair reads, so those segments were excluded. Three of the identified cytomegalovirus-associated TCR beta chains were confirmed in vitro to be specific for cytomegalovirus antigens. In a later analysis, the rate of TCR association differed among HLA loci, with DRB1 alleles having the most associated TCRs and HLA-C alleles having the fewest. A later analysis reported that several top co-occurrence clusters appeared linked to parvovirus B19, influenza, CMV and Epstein-Barr virus. At a false discovery rate of 0.05, a later analysis linked about 17,000 TCR beta sequences to specific HLA alleles. While some public TCRs were present in many individuals, most TCR sequences turned up only very rarely across donors. A further reported finding was that TCR beta sequences accurately predicted the HLA-A and HLA-B alleles for most subjects in the first cohort. The cohort was sequenced for TCR beta chains only, and without alpha or paired-chain data the features that could be detected were limited. According to a later genetic analysis, donors in an Asian-associated ancestry cluster had fewer N-insertions in productive TCRs than the approximately 670-donor mean. Because counts were too low, roughly 18 rarely observed V segments, including chromosome 9 orphons, were left out of the earlier analysis of roughly 600 of the donors. Most CMV-associated TCR beta chains appeared to be HLA-restricted in a later analysis, and the HLA associations seemed to be driven largely by CMV exposure. The sequencing pipeline was judged likely to have produced a cluster of highly shared sequence variants as a technical artifact. In a later genetic analysis, a missense DCLRE1C variant was associated with V-gene and J-gene trimming of TCR beta chains, and the association was replicated in an independent cohort. The presence/absence analyses assumed that sequencing depth was roughly uniform across donors, and that assumption may not be true. The classifier was reported to diagnose cytomegalovirus status with high specificity and sensitivity in both the original cohort and the validation cohort. Correlated functional status among segregating V segments might be attributable to linkage disequilibrium, but an unknown experimental factor could not be ruled out. In a later analysis, HLA-associated TCR beta chains showed more clonal expansion and lower generation probabilities than non-associated chains that were equally common.

The cohort was made up of roughly 670 healthy bone marrow donors. At the time of sampling, all cohort members were nominally healthy, though unrecorded immune exposures were likely present. The donor tested CMV seropositive and was one of the 289 seropositive cohort members. Each donor provided a peripheral blood sample, and peripheral blood mononuclear cells were used for TCR beta sequencing. The Qiagen DNeasy Blood Extraction Kit was used to extract genomic DNA from the blood cell samples. Trimming takes 4 bases off V and 2 bases off J; junction bases not matched to a gene: 3. The CDR3 has 14 amino acids, counting the end cysteine and phenylalanine. Solely the CDR3 DNA is kept, with 42 bases framed from the first base. CDR1 SGHRS and CDR2 YFSETQ are derived from the germline V gene.

The chain was built from TRBV5-1 and TRBJ2-5, with 9 bases aligning to TRBD1. The TCR sequence derives from a woman aged 18-29 years in good health and CMV-seropositive. Sequencing used PBMCs. The nucleotide sequence reads TGCGCCAGCAGCCGCGGGACAGGGCAAGAGACCCAGTACTTC. It is translated as CASSRGTGQETQYF. The entire variable domain, with the stretches around the CDR3 drawn from the reference TRBV5-1 and TRBJ2-5 proteins, is KAGVTQTPRYLIKTRGQQVTLSCSPISGHRSVSWYQQTPGQGLQFLFEYFSETQRNKGNFPGRFSGRQFSNSRSEMNVSTLELGDSALYLCASSRGTGQETQYFGPGTRLLVL.